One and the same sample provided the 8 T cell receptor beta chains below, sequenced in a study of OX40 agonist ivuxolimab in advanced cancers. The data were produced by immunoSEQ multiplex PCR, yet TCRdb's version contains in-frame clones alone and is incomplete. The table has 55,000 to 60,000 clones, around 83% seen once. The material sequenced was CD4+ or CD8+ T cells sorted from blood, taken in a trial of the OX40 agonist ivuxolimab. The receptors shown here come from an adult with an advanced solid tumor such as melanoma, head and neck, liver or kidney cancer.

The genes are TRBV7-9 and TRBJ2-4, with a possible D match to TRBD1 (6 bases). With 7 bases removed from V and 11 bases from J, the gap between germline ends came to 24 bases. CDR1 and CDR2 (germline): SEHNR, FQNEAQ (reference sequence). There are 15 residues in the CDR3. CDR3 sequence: CASTGGGLSGSVQYF. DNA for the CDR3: TGTGCCAGCACCGGTGGGGGCCTCTCCGGAAGCGTTCAGTACTTC.

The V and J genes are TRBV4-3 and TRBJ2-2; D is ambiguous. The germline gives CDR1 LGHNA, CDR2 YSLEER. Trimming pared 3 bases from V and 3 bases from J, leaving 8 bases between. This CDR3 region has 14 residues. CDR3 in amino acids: CASSHGSDTGELFF. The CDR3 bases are TGCGCCAGCAGCCACGGCTCGGACACCGGGGAGCTGTTTTTT.

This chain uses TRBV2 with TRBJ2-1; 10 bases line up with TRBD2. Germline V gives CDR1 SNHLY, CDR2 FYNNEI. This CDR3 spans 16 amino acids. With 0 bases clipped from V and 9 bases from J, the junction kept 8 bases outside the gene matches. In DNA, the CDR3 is TGTGCCAGCAGTGAAGCGCTTCAGCGGGAGGGGGCTGAGCAGTTCTTC. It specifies CASSEALQREGAEQFF.

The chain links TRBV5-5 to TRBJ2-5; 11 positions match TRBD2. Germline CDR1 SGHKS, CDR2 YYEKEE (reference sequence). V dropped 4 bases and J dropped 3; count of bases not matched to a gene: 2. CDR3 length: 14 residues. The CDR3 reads CASSRGLAEETQYF. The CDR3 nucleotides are TGTGCCAGCAGCCGGGGACTAGCGGAAGAGACCCAGTACTTC. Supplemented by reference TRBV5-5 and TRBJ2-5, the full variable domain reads DAGVTQSPTHLIKTRGQQVTLRCSPISGHKSVSWYQQVLGQGPQFIFQYYEKEERGRGNFPDRFSARQFPNYSSELNVNALLLGDSALYLCASSRGLAEETQYFGPGTRLLVL.

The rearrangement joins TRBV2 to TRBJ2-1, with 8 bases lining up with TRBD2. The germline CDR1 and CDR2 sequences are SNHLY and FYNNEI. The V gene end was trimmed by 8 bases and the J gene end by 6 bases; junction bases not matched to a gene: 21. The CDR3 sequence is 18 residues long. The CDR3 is CASGLGLISSGQFNEQFF. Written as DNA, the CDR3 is TGTGCCAGCGGACTGGGCCTAATTTCTAGCGGGCAATTCAATGAGCAGTTCTTC. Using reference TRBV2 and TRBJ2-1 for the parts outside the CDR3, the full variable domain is EPEVTQTPSHQVTQMGQEVILRCVPISNHLYFYWYRQILGQKVEFLVSFYNNEISEKSEIFDDQFSVERPDGSNFTLKIRSTKLEDSAMYFCASGLGLISSGQFNEQFFGPGTRLTVL.

CDR3 in DNA: TGCGCCAGCAGCGATGGACCGCTGTCAAGTTTTAATGAAAAACTGTTTTTT. Amino acid sequence: CASSDGPLSSFNEKLFF. The genes are TRBV5-1 and TRBJ1-4, with D hard to call. The CDR3 extends over 17 amino acids. The V and J ends lost 4 bases and 4 bases respectively, with 20 bases between them. CDR1 is SGHRS and CDR2 is YFSETQ in the germline V gene.

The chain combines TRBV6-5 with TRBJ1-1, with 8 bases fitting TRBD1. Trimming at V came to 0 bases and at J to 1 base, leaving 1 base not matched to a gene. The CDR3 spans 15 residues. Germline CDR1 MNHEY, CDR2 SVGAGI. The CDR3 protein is CASSYSQGANTEAFF. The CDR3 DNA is TGTGCCAGCAGTTACTCTCAGGGGGCGAACACTGAAGCTTTCTTT.

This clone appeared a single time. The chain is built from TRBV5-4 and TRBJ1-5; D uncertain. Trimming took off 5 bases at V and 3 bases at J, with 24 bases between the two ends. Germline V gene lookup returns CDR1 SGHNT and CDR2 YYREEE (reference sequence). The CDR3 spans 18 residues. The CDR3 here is CASRSPPRFVGFNQPQHF. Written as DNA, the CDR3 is TGTGCCAGCAGGAGCCCACCGCGGTTCGTGGGGTTCAATCAGCCCCAGCATTTT.